This TCR beta chain comes out of a study of blood T cell repertoires in COVID-19. Whole-study context: T cells, B-cell-depleted T cells, or PBMCs supplied cDNA or gDNA.

Patients at the Seattle site were enrolled during active infection and followed longitudinally. Per the original data handling: The authors estimated nucleated cell counts from reference gene primer amplification. The protocol was immunoSEQ multiplex PCR, while the TCRdb copy is restricted to in-frame clones and leaves out a portion. From that table come the V and J calls and clone size; the DNA was used to work out D and trimming. The sample holds hundreds of thousands of clones; 65% to 90% are singletons and the top ten take roughly 7.1%. Sample: peripheral blood. This TCR was recovered from a woman between 55 and 75 years old with COVID-19, enrolled during active disease.

CDR3 protein: CATRPWAGGPEEAGELFF. The CDR3 nucleotides read TGTGCCACCCGCCCGTGGGCGGGGGGGCCGGAGGAGGCCGGGGAGCTGTTTTTT. V and J are TRBV10-3 and TRBJ2-2, with 9 bases aligning to TRBD2. The CDR3 extends over 18 amino acids. Trimming removed 10 bases from V and 6 bases from J; junction bases left unmatched: 21. Germline CDR1 reads ENHRY; CDR2 reads SYGVKD.